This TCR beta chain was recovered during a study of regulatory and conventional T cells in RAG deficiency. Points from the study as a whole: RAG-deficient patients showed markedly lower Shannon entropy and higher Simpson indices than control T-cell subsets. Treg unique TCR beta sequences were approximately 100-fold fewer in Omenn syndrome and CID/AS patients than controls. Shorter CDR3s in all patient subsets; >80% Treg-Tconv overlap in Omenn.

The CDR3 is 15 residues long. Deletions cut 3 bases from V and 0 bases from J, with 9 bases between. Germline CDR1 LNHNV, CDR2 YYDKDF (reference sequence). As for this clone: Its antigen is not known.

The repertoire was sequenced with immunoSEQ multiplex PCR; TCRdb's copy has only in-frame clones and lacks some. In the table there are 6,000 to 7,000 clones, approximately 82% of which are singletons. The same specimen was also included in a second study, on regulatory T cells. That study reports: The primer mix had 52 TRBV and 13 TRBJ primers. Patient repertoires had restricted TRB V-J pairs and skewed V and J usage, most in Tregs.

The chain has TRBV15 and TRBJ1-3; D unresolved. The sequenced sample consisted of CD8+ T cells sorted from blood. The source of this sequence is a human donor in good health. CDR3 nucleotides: TGTGCCACCAGCAGCACCCAGAGCTCTGGAAACACCATATATTTT. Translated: CATSSTQSSGNTIYF.